The present T cell receptor (beta chain) was sequenced within a study of blood T cell repertoires in COVID-19. Study in general: Spain, Italy and the United States supplied samples that represented acute and convalescent COVID-19. T cells, B-cell-depleted T cells, or PBMCs supplied cDNA or gDNA.

Original data processing: Estimates of nucleated cell counts were drawn from the amplification of reference gene primers. The repertoire was sequenced with immunoSEQ multiplex PCR; TCRdb's copy has only in-frame clones and lacks some. Clone size and the V and J calls come from that table; the DNA yielded D and trimming. The profile shows some 320,000 clones, approximately 85% of them singletons. The CDR3 is 13 residues long. Germline V gives CDR1 SNHLY, CDR2 FYNNEI. V lost 8 bases to trimming and J lost 4 bases, with 14 bases between them. The sample consisted of peripheral blood. V gene TRBV2 combines with J gene TRBJ1-1; D unclear. The clonotype comes from a human donor in a cohort sampled during active COVID-19. CDR3 sequence reads: CASLTGSVTEAFF. As DNA, the CDR3 is TGTGCCAGCTTAACGGGTTCGGTCACTGAAGCTTTCTTT.